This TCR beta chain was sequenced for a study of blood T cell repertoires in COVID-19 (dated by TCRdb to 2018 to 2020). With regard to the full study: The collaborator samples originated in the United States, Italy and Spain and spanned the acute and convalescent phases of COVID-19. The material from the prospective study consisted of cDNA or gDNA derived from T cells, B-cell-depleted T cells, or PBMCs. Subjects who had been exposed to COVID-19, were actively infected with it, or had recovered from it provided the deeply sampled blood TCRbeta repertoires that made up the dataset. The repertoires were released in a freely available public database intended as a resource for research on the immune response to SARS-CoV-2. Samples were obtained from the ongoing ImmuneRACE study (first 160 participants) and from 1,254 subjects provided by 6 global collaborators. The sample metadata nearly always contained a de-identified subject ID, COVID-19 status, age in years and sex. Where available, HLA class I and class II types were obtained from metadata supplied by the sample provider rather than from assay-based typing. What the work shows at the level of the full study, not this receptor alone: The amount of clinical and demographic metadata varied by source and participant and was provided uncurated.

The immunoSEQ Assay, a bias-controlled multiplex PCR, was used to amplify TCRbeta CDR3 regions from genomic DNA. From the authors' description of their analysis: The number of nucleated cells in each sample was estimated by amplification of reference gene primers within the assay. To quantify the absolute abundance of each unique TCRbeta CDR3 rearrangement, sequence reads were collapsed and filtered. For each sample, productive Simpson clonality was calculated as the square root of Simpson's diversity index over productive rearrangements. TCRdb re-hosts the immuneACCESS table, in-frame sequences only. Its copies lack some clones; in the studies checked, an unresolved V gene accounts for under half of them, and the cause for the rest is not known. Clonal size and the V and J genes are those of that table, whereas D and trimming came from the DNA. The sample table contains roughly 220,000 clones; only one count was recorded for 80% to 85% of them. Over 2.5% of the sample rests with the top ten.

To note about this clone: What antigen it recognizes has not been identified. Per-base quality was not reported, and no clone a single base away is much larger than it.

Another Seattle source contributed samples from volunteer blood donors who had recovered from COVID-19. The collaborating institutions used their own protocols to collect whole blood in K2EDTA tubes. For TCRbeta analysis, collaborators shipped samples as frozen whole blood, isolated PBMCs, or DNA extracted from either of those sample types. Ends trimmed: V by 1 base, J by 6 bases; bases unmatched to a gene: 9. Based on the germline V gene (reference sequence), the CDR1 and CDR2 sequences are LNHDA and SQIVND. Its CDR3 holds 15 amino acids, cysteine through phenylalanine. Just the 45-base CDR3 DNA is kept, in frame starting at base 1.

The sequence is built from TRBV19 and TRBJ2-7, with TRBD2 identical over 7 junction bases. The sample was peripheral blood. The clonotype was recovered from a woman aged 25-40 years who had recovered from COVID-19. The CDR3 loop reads CASSIGGGSKTEQYF. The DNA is TGTGCCAGTAGTATAGGTGGCGGGAGTAAGACCGAGCAGTACTTC.